This passage covers 14 T cell receptor beta chains from one sample sequenced in a study of cytotoxic CD8 clonotypes in ibrutinib-treated CLL. Assay used: immunoSEQ multiplex PCR; TCRdb lists only in-frame clones, some missing. This table has approximately 140,000 clones, 70% to 85% appearing once. This material consisted of PBMCs, taken after 12 months of ibrutinib treatment. The receptors come from a human donor with chronic lymphocytic leukemia.

The chain joins TRBV5-1 to TRBJ2-3; the match to TRBD1 covers 9 bases. There are 17 residues in the CDR3. Germline V gives CDR1 SGHRS, CDR2 YFSETQ. V lost 2 bases and J lost 0; bases outside the gene matches: 7. CDR3 DNA: TGCGCCAGCAGCTTCGTAACAGGGGGCTGGAGCACAGATACGCAGTATTTT. Its translation is CASSFVTGGWSTDTQYF.

V usage is TRBV6-4 and J usage is TRBJ2-1; 9 bases match TRBD1. Germline loops: CDR1 MRHNA, CDR2 SNTAGT. The CDR3 spans 12 residues. V lost 6 bases and J lost 7; bases outside the gene matches: 1. CDR3 amino acids: CASSGTGNEQFF. In DNA, the CDR3 is TGTGCCAGCAGCGGGACAGGGAATGAGCAGTTCTTC.

V usage is TRBV5-4 and J usage is TRBJ2-2; 8 nucleotides match TRBD1. V lost 0 bases and J lost 10; bases outside the gene matches: 8. The CDR3 loop spans 15 amino acids. In germline, CDR1 is SGHNT, CDR2 YYREEE (reference sequence). This chain's CDR3 is CASSLGGQDRAELFF. CDR3 DNA sequence: TGTGCCAGCAGCTTGGGGGGACAGGATCGTGCGGAGCTGTTTTTT.

Here the CDR3 reads CASSLQPLSDRPSYEQYF. CDR3 nucleotides: TGCGCCAGCAGCCTCCAACCATTATCGGACAGGCCCTCCTACGAGCAGTACTTC. This chain links TRBV4-1 with TRBJ2-7; TRBD1 aligns across 7 bases. Looked up from germline, CDR1 is MGHRA and CDR2 is YSYEKL. This CDR3 is built from 18 residues. Trimming cost V 4 bases and J 0 bases; bases outside gene matches: 15.

The DNA for the CDR3 is TGTGCCAGCAGTATGGACAGTCTTAATTCACCCCTCCACTTT. It specifies CASSMDSLNSPLHF. V gene TRBV6-5 combines with J gene TRBJ1-6; D perhaps matches TRBD1 (6 bases). This CDR3 comprises 14 residues. Germline V gives CDR1 MNHEY, CDR2 SVGAGI. V was clipped by 5 bases and J by 6 bases, with 11 bases between them.

V is TRBV10-3 and J is TRBJ1-5, with unresolved D. Trimming cost V 11 bases and J 3 bases, with 14 bases left between them. The CDR3 is 13 amino acids. Per germline, CDR1 ENHRY and CDR2 SYGVKD. CDR3 amino acids: CAASGRNNQPQHF. CDR3 DNA: TGTGCCGCCTCGGGTAGGAACAATCAGCCCCAGCATTTT.

The J gene is TRBJ2-5, the V gene TRBV5-4; no clear D gene. CDR1 and CDR2 (germline): SGHNT, YYREEE (reference sequence). The CDR3 consists of 16 residues. V lost 4 bases, J lost 0 bases, and 16 bases lay in between. The CDR3 here is CASSLNERIYQETQYF. CDR3 nucleotide sequence: TGTGCCAGCAGCCTAAATGAGCGTATCTACCAAGAGACCCAGTACTTC.

The chain uses TRBV7-9 and TRBJ2-1; D possibly corresponds to TRBD1 (5 bases). The V end lost 5 bases, the J end lost 8 bases, and 13 bases lay between the germline ends. There are 13 residues in the CDR3. Germline V gene sequence: CDR1 SEHNR, CDR2 FQNEAQ (reference sequence). The CDR3 region has the DNA TGTGCCAGCAGCAAAGGACAAGACTATGAGCAGTTCTTC. Protein product: CASSKGQDYEQFF.

The chain joins TRBV5-1 to TRBJ2-3; 8 nucleotides match TRBD2. Per germline, CDR1 SGHRS and CDR2 YFSETQ. The CDR3 contains 15 residues. With 2 bases clipped from V and 2 bases from J, the junction kept 4 bases outside the gene matches. The CDR3 DNA sequence: TGCGCCAGCAGCTTACTTAGCGGGGACACAGATACGCAGTATTTT. It is translated as CASSLLSGDTDTQYF.

This rearrangement joins TRBV29-1 to TRBJ2-1; D may correspond to TRBD1 or TRBD2 (6 bases each). The CDR3 is 12 residues long. From germline, CDR1 is SQVTM and CDR2 ANQGSEA. Between the trimmed V and J ends, which lost 6 bases and 9 bases, there was a span of 15 bases. In DNA, the CDR3 is TGCAGCGTCCGAAAGGAGGGGGGTGAGCAGTTCTTC. Translating it yields CSVRKEGGEQFF.

The chain carries TRBV7-9 and TRBJ2-3; 8 bases line up with TRBD2. The CDR3 contains 16 residues. V lost 2 bases and J lost 3; bases outside the gene matches: 7. Germline CDR1 is SEHNR and CDR2 is FQNEAQ (reference sequence). CDR3 DNA: TGTGCCAGCAGCTTATTTTCTAGCGGGTCAACAGATACGCAGTATTTT. It translates to CASSLFSSGSTDTQYF.

The chain has TRBV14 and TRBJ2-2; D is ambiguous. The germline gives CDR1 SGHDN, CDR2 FVKESK. Trimming cost V 1 base and J 1 base, with 4 bases left between them. The CDR3 loop spans 14 amino acids. CDR3 sequence: CASSQGQNTGELFF. CDR3 in DNA: TGTGCCAGCAGCCAAGGACAGAACACCGGGGAGCTGTTTTTT.

In its sample, this clone was seen once. The V and J genes are TRBV5-1 and TRBJ1-1; the D gene is possibly TRBD1 (6 bases). The ends were cut back, 0 bases at V and 8 bases at J, with 14 bases in the middle. Germline V gene data show CDR1 as SGHRS and CDR2 as YFSETQ. The CDR3 is made up of 14 amino acids. The DNA of the CDR3 is TGCGCCAGCAGCTTGGCAATGGCCCAGGGGGAAGCTTTCTTT. Protein sequence: CASSLAMAQGEAFF.

The chain employs TRBV28 and TRBJ1-1, with no clear D. Germline V lookup: CDR1 MDHEN, CDR2 SYDVKM. The germline V and J ends were trimmed by 5 bases and 9 bases, with 10 bases remaining between them. The CDR3 sequence is 11 residues long. CDR3 nucleotide sequence: TGTGCCAGCAGTCAGGTGGGCCAAGCTTTCTTT. Residues: CASSQVGQAFF.